This is a list of T cell receptor beta chains from one sample in a study of T cells in localized non-small cell lung cancer. Profiling relied on immunoSEQ multiplex PCR, and the TCRdb table lists in-frame clones only, not all of them. The data show around 50,000 clones, around 90% seen once. Sequenced material: PBMCs, taken before any cancer treatment. These receptors were obtained from a female donor with stage II lung adenocarcinoma. The CDR3 runs from the conserved cysteine through the conserved F or W. The order of the fields is J gene, D gene, clone size, V gene, CDR3 DNA, CDR3 protein. The D gene is left open where the match is weak. Clone size appears in some rows only: once, few, many, or a class for an expanded clone.

>TRBJ1-2|NA|once|TRBV7-9
TGTGCCAGCAACTTCTCCCAAGAAGGACAGCACGGCTACACCTTC
CASNFSQEGQHGYTF
>TRBJ2-7|NA|NA|TRBV19
TGTGCCACCAAGAGAGGCGGCGGGCAGGGCTACGAGCAGTACTTC
CATKRGGGQGYEQYF
>TRBJ2-5|TRBD2|once|TRBV30
TGTGCCTGGAGTGCGGTAGCGGGGGGCAGGGAGACCCAGTACTTC
CAWSAVAGGRETQYF
>TRBJ1-6|NA|NA|TRBV2
TGTGCCAGCAGAGAGACCGGACTTTATAATTCACCCCTCCACTTT
CASRETGLYNSPLHF
>TRBJ2-7|TRBD1|NA|TRBV7-9
TGTGCCAGCAGCGCGACAGGGCCCCTAGGGCAGTACTTC
CASSATGPLGQYF
>TRBJ1-1|NA|NA|TRBV5-1
TGCGCCAGCAGCTTGGCCCTGAACACTGAAGCTTTCTTT
CASSLALNTEAFF
>TRBJ2-7|TRBD1|NA|TRBV6-1
TGTGCCAGCCATTGGACAGGGGTCATCTACGAGCAGTACTTC
CASHWTGVIYEQYF
>TRBJ1-5|NA|NA|TRBV12-5
TGTGCTAGTGGCCGAGAAGACGGGGCAATATTCCCCCAGCATTTT
CASGREDGAIFPQHF
>TRBJ1-2|NA|NA|TRBV7-8
TGTGCCAGCAGCTTTCGGCAGGGTGGAGGCTACACCTTC
CASSFRQGGGYTF
>TRBJ2-1|NA|NA|TRBV5-1
TGCGCCAGCAGCCGGACCACCGGGGGGCTTTACAATGAGCAGTTCTTC
CASSRTTGGLYNEQFF
>TRBJ1-5|NA|NA|TRBV6-1
TGTGCCAGCAGTGAAGGCCCAGGGTTCAGGCAGCCCCAGCATTTT
CASSEGPGFRQPQHF
>TRBJ1-1|NA|NA|TRBV6-5
TGTGCCAGCAGCCGTCCAATGAACACTGAAGCTTTCTTT
CASSRPMNTEAFF
>TRBJ1-4|TRBD1|once|TRBV5-1
TGCGCCAGCAGCAGCACAGGGGATTCGGAAAAACTGTTTTTT
CASSSTGDSEKLFF
>TRBJ2-7|TRBD2|NA|TRBV29-1
TGCAGCGTTGAAGATCGGCTAGCGGGGAGGCCCTACGAGCAGTACTTC
CSVEDRLAGRPYEQYF
>TRBJ1-5|NA|NA|TRBV27
TGTGCCAGCAGTTTAAGTATAGGGGAGTACCAGCCCCAGCATTTT
CASSLSIGEYQPQHF
>TRBJ2-3|TRBD2|NA|TRBV28
TGTGCCAGCAGTTTAGCGGGGGGGGTTGGAGATACGCAGTATTTT
CASSLAGGVGDTQYF
>TRBJ1-1|NA|few|TRBV10-2
TGCGCCAGCAGCCAATACACTGAAGCTTTCTTT
CASSQYTEAFF
>TRBJ2-5|NA|once|TRBV7-9
TGTGCCAGCAGCCTAACAACCGGGACTCCCCCAGAGACCCAGTACTTC
CASSLTTGTPPETQYF
>TRBJ2-7|NA|NA|TRBV10-3
TGTGCCATCAGTGAGGAAATCTCCTACGAGCAGTACTTC
CAISEEISYEQYF
>TRBJ2-7|NA|NA|TRBV7-9
TGTGCCAGCACTGTTGATAACGGGGGGCAGTACGAGCAGTACTTC
CASTVDNGGQYEQYF
>TRBJ1-2|NA|NA|TRBV6-6
TGTGCCAGCAGTTTAACCCCCGGTGGATATGGCTACACCTTC
CASSLTPGGYGYTF
>TRBJ1-3|NA|NA|TRBV11-2
TGTGCCAGCAGCTTAGTACGGACTGGAAACACCATATATTTT
CASSLVRTGNTIYF
>TRBJ2-7|NA|NA|TRBV5-5
TGTGCCAGCAAACAACTAGCCGACGGGCAGTACTTC
CASKQLADGQYF
>TRBJ2-7|TRBD1|once|TRBV25-1
TGTGCCAGCAGCCAAGCCGGGACAGGGCGCGAGCAGTACTTC
CASSQAGTGREQYF
>TRBJ1-1|NA|few|TRBV6-5
TGTGCCAGCAGTTATCGGGGTTACACTGAAGCTTTCTTT
CASSYRGYTEAFF
>TRBJ2-4|NA|NA|TRBV6-1
TGTGCCAGCAGTGAAGTCTCCTGGACAGTTCGAGCCAAAAACATTCAGTACTTC
CASSEVSWTVRAKNIQYF
>TRBJ1-2|TRBD1|NA|TRBV6-5
TGTGCCAGCAGTCCCCAACGAGGGACAGCCTATGGCTACACCTTC
CASSPQRGTAYGYTF
>TRBJ2-7|NA|NA|TRBV19
TGTGCCAGTAGTATAGGATACGAGCAGTACTTC
CASSIGYEQYF
>TRBJ1-2|NA|medium-sized|TRBV7-9
TGTGCCAGCAGTCGACCGAACTATGGCTACACCTTC
CASSRPNYGYTF
>TRBJ1-1|TRBD1|NA|TRBV6-6
TGTGCCAGCAGCTCGACAGGGAGGTTCGCTGAAGCTTTCTTT
CASSSTGRFAEAFF
>TRBJ1-2|NA|NA|TRBV5-8
TGTGCCAGCAGCCACGACAGATATGGCTACACCTTC
CASSHDRYGYTF
>TRBJ1-2|NA|NA|TRBV7-2
TGTGCCAGCAGCTTATTCAGTCAGAGCTATGGCTACACCTTC
CASSLFSQSYGYTF
>TRBJ2-7|TRBD1|NA|TRBV10-1
TGCGCCAGCAGTGAGTCCGGGACAGCCTACGAGCAGTACTTC
CASSESGTAYEQYF
>TRBJ1-2|NA|NA|TRBV5-4
TGTGCCAGCAGCAAAAGGACAGATTATGGCTACACCTTC
CASSKRTDYGYTF
>TRBJ2-2|NA|NA|TRBV29-1
TGCAGCGTTCTTCCTAGTTTAGCCGGGGAGCTGTTTTTT
CSVLPSLAGELFF
>TRBJ1-5|NA|NA|TRBV19
TGTGCCAGTAGTTTACTCCGGGACCGCAATCAGCCCCAGCATTTT
CASSLLRDRNQPQHF
>TRBJ1-1|NA|NA|TRBV27
TGTGCCAGCAGTTCCGACACTAGAAGGAACACTGAAGCTTTCTTT
CASSSDTRRNTEAFF
>TRBJ1-5|NA|NA|TRBV4-1
TGCGCCAGCAGCCAAAACCGGGACAGCAATCAGCCCCAGCATTTT
CASSQNRDSNQPQHF
>TRBJ1-5|NA|NA|TRBV5-6
TGTGCCAGCAGCTTCGGGGAAAAGAATCAGCCCCAGCATTTT
CASSFGEKNQPQHF
>TRBJ1-1|TRBD1|NA|TRBV5-1
TGCGCCAGCAGCTTTCGGACAGGTCTGAACACTGAAGCTTTCTTT
CASSFRTGLNTEAFF
>TRBJ1-6|NA|NA|TRBV4-1
TGCGCCAGCAGCCAAGAGGGGGCGGGATCGGGTTCACCCCTCCACTTT
CASSQEGAGSGSPLHF
>TRBJ1-1|NA|NA|TRBV11-1
TGTGCCAGCAGCTTACTCCTGAACACTGAAGCTTTCTTT
CASSLLLNTEAFF
>TRBJ2-3|TRBD2|once|TRBV10-3
TGTGCCATCAGTGATCCGCGCGGGGGGGCACAGGATACGCAGTATTTT
CAISDPRGGAQDTQYF
>TRBJ1-3|NA|NA|TRBV6-5
TGTGCCAGCAGTTACGGGACATCTGGAAACACCATATATTTT
CASSYGTSGNTIYF
>TRBJ1-5|NA|NA|TRBV27
TGTGCCAGCAGTCGTCTCCAAGGGCAGCCCCAGCATTTT
CASSRLQGQPQHF
>TRBJ2-2|TRBD2|NA|TRBV5-4
TGTGCCAGCAGCATCCCACTAGCGGGGGGGAGGACCGGGGAGCTGTTTTTT
CASSIPLAGGRTGELFF
>TRBJ1-2|NA|NA|TRBV6-6
TGTACCACTGGGGGGTGGAATGACTATGGCTACACCTTC
CTTGGWNDYGYTF
>TRBJ1-2|TRBD1|NA|TRBV6-4
TGTGCCAGCAGTGACTCCGGACAGGGGTTTGGCTACACCTTC
CASSDSGQGFGYTF
>TRBJ1-2|NA|NA|TRBV2
TGTGCCAGCAGTCGCGCGGAGAACTATGGCTACACCTTC
CASSRAENYGYTF
>TRBJ1-2|TRBD1|NA|TRBV5-4
TGTGCCAGCAGCTTGCGGACAGGTGGGAACTATGGCTACACCTTC
CASSLRTGGNYGYTF
>TRBJ2-7|NA|once|TRBV11-2
TGTGCCAGCAGCCCCCTCGTTGACAGAGGGATTTTTCGCTCCTACGAGCAGTACTTC
CASSPLVDRGIFRSYEQYF
>TRBJ2-1|TRBD2|NA|TRBV5-1
TGCGCCAGCAGCTTGATCAGCGGGGGTTACAATGAGCAGTTCTTC
CASSLISGGYNEQFF
>TRBJ2-1|TRBD1|NA|TRBV18
TGTGCCAGCTCACCCGGGACAGGGGGCGCGAACAATGAGCAGTTCTTC
CASSPGTGGANNEQFF
>TRBJ1-1|NA|NA|TRBV29-1
TGCAGCGGCGTACGGGCGTTGAACACTGAAGCTTTCTTT
CSGVRALNTEAFF
>TRBJ2-2|NA|NA|TRBV7-3
TGTGCCAGCAGCCGAGACAGCAGGACCGGGGAGCTGTTTTTT
CASSRDSRTGELFF